Reported below is one T cell receptor beta chain. By share, this clonotype ranks as medium-sized (0.01 to 0.1%). There is no known antigen for this receptor. Base qualities were left out, and no much larger clone turns up one base away. A library made for alpha chains picked up this beta chain off target, so its size means little. This specimen belongs to a study of spatial heterogeneity in lung cancer (dated by TCRdb to about 2019). Study-wide context: More beta-chain than alpha-chain transcripts were consistently detected, likely reflecting higher beta-chain transcript abundance. In non-small cell lung cancer, the study made a quantitative comparison of TCR alpha and beta repertoires among multiple tumor regions, matched nontumor lung and blood. A strong correlation was found between TCR transcript counts in tumor regions and a T cell transcriptional module score from matched bulk RNA-seq. Nonsynonymous mutation counts, determined by whole-exome sequencing of tumor tissue, were related to TCR repertoire features. Both alpha and beta chains were TCR-sequenced in approximately 200 tumor regions, around 65 matched nontumor lung samples and roughly 54 PBMC samples obtained at surgery. In the raw uncorrected reads, each unique combination of TCR and UMI appeared on average more than ten times. General study outcomes and caveats: TCR-seq coverage of tumor T cells was estimated at only approximately 7% for alpha chains and about 14% for beta chains. A correlation was observed between the number of expanded intratumoral alpha and beta TCRs and the tumor nonsynonymous mutation count. Confirming at a functional level the hypothesis that regional TCRs recognize regional mutations was considered to require additional single-cell paired TCR alpha and beta sequencing. Counts of ubiquitous and regional expanded TCRs correlated with counts of ubiquitous and regional nonsynonymous mutations, respectively.

V trim: 7 bases; J trim: 6 bases; unmatched bases: 11. CDR1 MNHEY and CDR2 SMNVEV were looked up in the germline V gene (reference sequence). The CDR3, cysteine through phenylalanine, is 16 amino acids long. Of the read, only the CDR3 DNA is kept; its 48 bases are in frame from base 1. The time point label of this sample denotes: sample taken at primary tumor resection. Donors were approximately 72 patients with early-stage, untreated non-small cell lung cancer from the lung TRACERx cohort. TCR sequencing used whole RNA extracted from tumor and nontumor lung tissue, or from cryopreserved PBMC samples, without cell sorting. Only patients for whom sufficient RNA was available from at least two tumor regions were selected for TCR sequencing. Before being selected, tumor and adjacent nontumor lung specimens were reviewed by a lung pathologist. The protocol used for the library was 5' RACE. The listed sequencing device is NextSeq 500. In the TCR library protocol, a unique molecular identifier was attached to each TCR cDNA molecule so that PCR and sequencing errors could be corrected. The paper's processing steps were these. Decombinator tools were used for TCR identification, UMI-based error correction and CDR3 extraction. Expanded TCRs were defined as those above a frequency of 2 per 1,000, corresponding to the top 1% of the tumor frequency distribution. Expanded tumor TCRs statistically deemed absent (corrected P<0.05) from at least one tumor region were classed as regional, and all other expanded tumor TCRs were classed as ubiquitous. Rényi diversity was computed with the R vegan package after subsampling each repertoire 100 times to 5,000 TCRs. CDR3 similarity networks were built from amino acid triplet string-kernel similarity, with CDR3s being connected when pairwise similarity was above 0.82. TCRdb handled the public reads itself, with Q25 trimming in fastp and clone calling in MiXCR, and kept productive beta chains. Each record represents a unique CDR3 protein, reported with the most common genes and DNA among its rows. TCRdb, not the original authors, processed these V and J calls. Recorded for this sample are approximately 9,700 distinct CDR3 sequences; approximately 12% of them occurred a single time. Over 9.5% of the sample is taken by the ten largest.

The sequencing used lung tumor tissue, collected at surgery. The TCR comes from a male donor with early-stage non-small cell lung cancer. The V and J segments used are TRBV27 and TRBJ2-3; 12 nucleotides in the junction match TRBD2. At the DNA level, the sequence is TGTGCCAGCAAACTGTGGACTAGCGGGATCGGCGATACGCAGTATTTT. Its amino acids are CASKLWTSGIGDTQYF.